The 8 T cell receptor beta chains given below trace back to one sample, sequenced in a study of T-cell memory formation after mild COVID-19. TCRdb itself ran the 5' RACE reads through MiXCR, one entry per CDR3 protein. The profile shows roughly 70,000 distinct CDR3 sequences, 16% of them singletons. The sequencing input was PBMCs or a T cell subset sorted from them (not recorded which). Receptors originate from an adult woman who had mild COVID-19 (a few samples of this study predate the infection). Cell type and time point are not known.

The CDR3 sequence is CSVESGISYNEQFF. Written as DNA, the CDR3 is TGCAGCGTTGAATCGGGGATCTCCTACAATGAGCAGTTCTTC. The chain carries TRBV29-1 and TRBJ2-1; TRBD2 might be the D (5 bases). Trimming pared 2 bases from V and 0 bases from J, leaving 8 bases between. The germline gives CDR1 SQVTM, CDR2 ANQGSEA. The CDR3 spans 14 residues.

The V call is TRBV12-3 or TRBV12-4, the J call TRBJ1-5, with D possibly being TRBD1 (5 bases). V was cut by 8 bases and J by 2 bases, with 16 bases left in between. This CDR3 has 15 residues. The CDR3 DNA sequence: TGTGCCAGCGGGGCAGGGCCCCGAGGCAATCAGCCCCAGCATTTT. It specifies CASGAGPRGNQPQHF.

V is TRBV7-9 and J is TRBJ2-2; 9 nucleotides align to TRBD1. The CDR3 consists of 16 residues. V trimming: 4 bases; J trimming: 4 bases; junction bases outside the gene matches: 7. CDR1 is SEHNR, CDR2 FQNEAQ, per germline (reference sequence). The CDR3: CASSSTQGAATGELFF. DNA of the CDR3: TGTGCCAGCAGCTCAACACAGGGGGCGGCCACCGGGGAGCTGTTTTTT.

This clonotype was counted between two and nine times. This sequence joins TRBV7-9 and TRBJ2-7; 7 positions agree with TRBD1. There are 20 residues in the CDR3. V lost 4 bases and J lost 2; bases outside the gene matches: 23. Germline V gene data show CDR1 as SEHNR and CDR2 as FQNEAQ (reference sequence). The CDR3 spells CASSSRAGDRGGLSTYEQYF. CDR3 nucleotides: TGTGCCAGCAGCTCCCGGGCAGGGGACAGAGGTGGTTTGTCCACCTACGAGCAGTACTTC.

This chain joins TRBV2 and TRBJ1-1; D unresolved. Between the trimmed V and J ends, which lost 6 bases and 1 base, there was a span of 12 bases. CDR3 length: 14 residues. Germline V CDR1 and CDR2: SNHLY, FYNNEI. CDR3 in amino acids: CASRDVTGNTEAFF. The CDR3 DNA is TGTGCCAGCAGGGACGTCACCGGGAACACTGAAGCTTTCTTT.

This clonotype came up a few times. V and J are TRBV7-9 and TRBJ1-1; 7 bases fit TRBD1. CDR1 SEHNR and CDR2 FQNEAQ come from the germline V gene (reference sequence). The length of the CDR3 is 14 residues. Germline trimming cut 5 bases from V and 5 bases from J; bases unmatched to any gene: 8. Here the CDR3 reads CASSAWDSWTEAFF. The DNA of the CDR3 is TGTGCCAGCAGCGCTTGGGACAGTTGGACTGAAGCTTTCTTT.

There are a few counts of this clonotype. The chain recombines TRBV4-1 with TRBJ2-7; D is undetermined. V dropped 1 base and J dropped 0 bases, with 10 bases sitting between them. The CDR3 totals 15 residues. The germline CDR1 and CDR2 sequences are MGHRA and YSYEKL. The CDR3 region has the DNA TGCGCCAGCAGCCAAGTTGAGCGCCGCTCCTACGAGCAGTACTTC. It encodes CASSQVERRSYEQYF.

In its sample, this clonotype was seen a few times. The chain couples TRBV23-1 to TRBJ2-2, with D unresolved. TRBV23-1 is labeled an ORF, and its function is uncertain. V was trimmed by 0 bases and J by 1 base, leaving 18 bases between them. The CDR3 contains 19 residues. The chain's CDR3 is CASSQSSRFSEQNTGELFF. The CDR3 coding sequence is TGCGCCAGCAGTCAATCTAGTAGATTTTCGGAGCAGAACACCGGGGAGCTGTTTTTT.